These T cell receptor beta chains were read from a single sample in a study of read filtering for tumor transcriptome and immune sequencing. MiXCR was run by TCRdb on the reads, yielding one entry per CDR3 protein. The table has tens of thousands of distinct CDR3 sequences, approximately 19% seen once. The sequenced material came from a population of CD138-negative cells sorted from bone marrow. The receptors were sampled from a donor at least 40 years old with multiple myeloma. The CDR3 runs from the conserved cysteine through the conserved F or W. The D gene is left open where the match is weak. Only part of the rows carry a size: once, few, many, or a class if the clone is expanded.

CDR3 DNA,CDR3 protein,V gene,D gene,clone size,CDR3 length,J gene
TGCGCCAGCAGTCCCTACGACAGAGATACGCAGTATTTT,CASSPYDRDTQYF,TRBV5-1,-,many,13,TRBJ2-3
TGTGCCAGCAGTTTTGGCACTAGCGGGAGCGGGGAGTTCTTC,CASSFGTSGSGEFF,TRBV12-3/TRBV12-4,TRBD2,many,14,TRBJ2-1
TGTGCCAGCAGCTCCCTTAACGGGGGAGGTACGCAGTATTTT,CASSSLNGGGTQYF,TRBV7-6,-,few,14,TRBJ2-3
TGTGCCAGCAGCCCGACAGGGCGTGAGCAGTACTTC,CASSPTGREQYF,TRBV5-6,TRBD1,many,12,TRBJ2-7
TGTGCCAGCAGCCAAGGGTTTAGGGGGATATATAGCAATCAGCCCCAGCATTTT,CASSQGFRGIYSNQPQHF,TRBV14,-,few,18,TRBJ1-5
TGTGCCAGCAGCCCATGGGGCGATACGCAGTATTTT,CASSPWGDTQYF,TRBV11-3,-,many,12,TRBJ2-3
TGCAGCGCTCGACCCTCCGGGATAGGGGGCCTTTGGGAGACCCAGTACTTC,CSARPSGIGGLWETQYF,TRBV20-1,TRBD1,-,17,TRBJ2-5
TGTGCCAGCAGCTCTGACAGGGGGCAAGAGACCCAGTACTTC,CASSSDRGQETQYF,TRBV7-4,TRBD1,many,14,TRBJ2-5
TGTGCCAGCAGTATCGGAGTTCAGCCCCAGCATTTT,CASSIGVQPQHF,TRBV6-6,-,few,12,TRBJ1-5
TGTGCCAGCAGGCACCGGACAGGGTCAGAAGAGACCCAGTACTTC,CASRHRTGSEETQYF,TRBV12-3/TRBV12-4,TRBD1,many,15,TRBJ2-5
TGTGCCAGTAAGCTTGGGCAGGGGGAAACTTACGAGCAGTACTTC,CASKLGQGETYEQYF,TRBV19,TRBD1,-,15,TRBJ2-7
TGCGCCAGCAGTCCCCAGGGGGGGCTAACCGAGCAGTACTTC,CASSPQGGLTEQYF,TRBV10-2,-,-,14,TRBJ2-7
TGTGCCAGCAGTAAATACGAGGGAAGCACCGGGGAGCTGTTTTTT,CASSKYEGSTGELFF,TRBV27,-,many,15,TRBJ2-2
TGTGCCAGCAGTTACTCCGGGAACACCGGGGAGCTGTTTTTT,CASSYSGNTGELFF,TRBV6-5,-,many,14,TRBJ2-2
TGTGCCAGCAGTTTATGGGACAGGGTGGTTAATGGCTACACCTTC,CASSLWDRVVNGYTF,TRBV28,TRBD1,many,15,TRBJ1-2
TGTGCCAACCCTTATGACGGGGACTATGGCTACACCTTC,CANPYDGDYGYTF,TRBV6-6,-,few,13,TRBJ1-2
TGCGCCAGCAGCCCCGGGACCGCCAATAATTCACCCCTCCACTTT,CASSPGTANNSPLHF,TRBV5-1,-,many,15,TRBJ1-6
TGTGCCAGCAGCTGGACAGGAGGAACCTACGAGCAGTACTTC,CASSWTGGTYEQYF,TRBV5-4,TRBD1,many,14,TRBJ2-7
TGCGCCAGCAGTGAGTCACCAGGATCCTACGAGCAGTACTTC,CASSESPGSYEQYF,TRBV10-1,-,many,14,TRBJ2-7
TGTGCCAGCAGCTTAGACGGGCCGGGGCAGCCCCAGCATTTT,CASSLDGPGQPQHF,TRBV7-9,-,medium-sized,14,TRBJ1-5
TGCAGTGGGAGCTGGGGAACCTACGAGCAGTACTTC,CSGSWGTYEQYF,TRBV20-1,-,-,12,TRBJ2-7
TGTGCCAGCAGTGGACAGGGGGTGGTCGCCGGGGAGCTGTTTTTT,CASSGQGVVAGELFF,TRBV6-5,TRBD1,many,15,TRBJ2-2
TGTGCCAGCGGGGGCGGCGGAGCGGGCATTCAGTACTTC,CASGGGGAGIQYF,TRBV6-2/TRBV6-3,-,-,13,TRBJ2-4
TGTGCCAGCAGCTTCCGGGCCAAGAACTACAATGAGCAGTTCTTC,CASSFRAKNYNEQFF,TRBV11-3,-,many,15,TRBJ2-1
TGTGCCAGCAGCTTTTGGTGGAGGCTAGCGACCCGCAAGGGGGCAGATACGCAGTATTTT,CASSFWWRLATRKGADTQYF,TRBV11-1,-,many,20,TRBJ2-3
TGTGCCACCAGTCACCCAGCGGAGTCCTACAATGAGCAGTTCTTC,CATSHPAESYNEQFF,TRBV24-1,-,many,15,TRBJ2-1
TGTGCCATCAGTCTCGAGCGGGAGGGCAAGGATGAGCAGTTCTTC,CAISLEREGKDEQFF,TRBV10-3,TRBD2,-,15,TRBJ2-1
TGCAGTGCCAACCCCGACAGGGGAGTCCAGTACTTC,CSANPDRGVQYF,TRBV20-1,TRBD1,-,12,TRBJ2-5
TGTGCCATCAGTGAGACTAGCGGGGCGAACACCGGGGAGCTGTTTTTT,CAISETSGANTGELFF,TRBV10-3,TRBD2,many,16,TRBJ2-2
TGTGCCAGCAGTGACCCAGCCGTCTCGGACGAGCAGTACTTC,CASSDPAVSDEQYF,TRBV6-4,-,-,14,TRBJ2-7
TGTGCCAGCAGCTCGCAGGGGGATCAGCCCCAGCATTTT,CASSSQGDQPQHF,TRBV11-2,TRBD1,-,13,TRBJ1-5
TGCAGCGCCGGACAGGGGACCGGGGAGCTGTTTTTT,CSAGQGTGELFF,TRBV29-1,TRBD1,many,12,TRBJ2-2
TGCGCCAGCAGAGGGATCCAGGGGACCACTGAAGCTTTCTTT,CASRGIQGTTEAFF,TRBV5-1,-,-,14,TRBJ1-1
TGTGTCAGCAGCCCCCTAGGGGGGGCCACGGATGAGCAGTTCTTC,CVSSPLGGATDEQFF,TRBV7-2,-,-,15,TRBJ2-1
TGTGCCAGCAGCCCAAAAGCAGGGGTTTTGAATGAGCAGTTCTTC,CASSPKAGVLNEQFF,TRBV7-9,-,many,15,TRBJ2-1
TGTGCCAGCTCACCTTCGGGACAGGGAAGATCACCCCTCCACTTT,CASSPSGQGRSPLHF,TRBV18,TRBD1,many,15,TRBJ1-6
TGTGCCAGCAGCCTCAGGGACAGGGGTTTTACAGATACGCAGTATTTT,CASSLRDRGFTDTQYF,TRBV7-2,TRBD1,many,16,TRBJ2-3
TGTGCCAGCAGCTTAGGGGGCGATCAGCCCCAGCATTTT,CASSLGGDQPQHF,TRBV7-6,-,-,13,TRBJ1-5
TGTGCCAGCAGTCCAGGACGGAAGACCACAGATACGCAGTATTTT,CASSPGRKTTDTQYF,TRBV28,-,-,15,TRBJ2-3
TGTGCCAGCAGCCCCACTAGCGGGGGGGCCATGGAGCAGTTCTTC,CASSPTSGGAMEQFF,TRBV11-3,TRBD2,many,15,TRBJ2-1
TGTGCCAGCAGCCATTCCGCTCCAAATGAGCAGTTCTTC,CASSHSAPNEQFF,TRBV3-1,-,medium-sized,13,TRBJ2-1
TGTGCCAGCAGTTTTCACCTGGCGTACCTCTCCTACGAGCAGTACTTC,CASSFHLAYLSYEQYF,TRBV28,-,many,16,TRBJ2-7
TGCAGCGTTAGAACGACAGCCGAAGCTTTCTTT,CSVRTTAEAFF,TRBV29-1,-,many,11,TRBJ1-1
TGTGCCAGCAGCACGACCGACGGGAGTAGCGCAACAGATACGCAGTATTTT,CASSTTDGSSATDTQYF,TRBV9,-,many,17,TRBJ2-3
TGCGCCAGCAGCTGGGGGACTCCTTCCTACGAGCAGTACTTC,CASSWGTPSYEQYF,TRBV5-1,-,many,14,TRBJ2-7
TGTTCCAGCAGCTTGGTTGTTGGACAGGGGGCGTACGATGAGCAGTTCTTC,CSSSLVVGQGAYDEQFF,TRBV5-6,TRBD1,-,17,TRBJ2-1
TGTGCCAGCAGTTCCCTTCCGGGCCTGAGCTCTGGAAACACCATATATTTT,CASSSLPGLSSGNTIYF,TRBV2,-,many,17,TRBJ1-3
TGCAGTGCTCCCCTACCGGGACTAGCTGGAGAGACCCAGTACTTC,CSAPLPGLAGETQYF,TRBV20-1,TRBD2,many,15,TRBJ2-5
TGCAGCGTTGGCCTCCCGGGACAGGGGACAGATACGCAGTGTTTC,CSVGLPGQGTDTQCF,TRBV29-1,TRBD1,-,15,TRBJ2-3
TGTGCCAGCAGTCAACAGGGGTACGAGCAGTACTTC,CASSQQGYEQYF,TRBV7-9,TRBD1,many,12,TRBJ2-7
TGTGCCAGCAGCCCTAGCGGGAGTCACAATGAGCAGTTCTTC,CASSPSGSHNEQFF,TRBV9,TRBD2,many,14,TRBJ2-1
TGTGCCAGCAGCCAAGGACAGGGTAGCAATCAGCCCCAGCATTTT,CASSQGQGSNQPQHF,TRBV3-1,TRBD1,many,15,TRBJ1-5
TGTGCCAGCAGTGATCGGACAGGGGCCGAGCAGTACTTC,CASSDRTGAEQYF,TRBV6-1,TRBD1,many,13,TRBJ2-7
TGTGCCATCAGTGAGTCGCGGGCTAGCTATAACACCGGGGAGCTGTTTTTT,CAISESRASYNTGELFF,TRBV10-3,-,few,17,TRBJ2-2
TGTGCCAGCAGCTTACGTTCGGGGACCCAGTACTTC,CASSLRSGTQYF,TRBV11-2,-,few,12,TRBJ2-5